This TCR beta chain originates from a study of blood T cell repertoires in COVID-19. Overall study context: The cDNA or gDNA used as material had been derived from T cells, B-cell-depleted T cells, or PBMCs.

The CDR3 runs 16 residues. Trimming removed 6 bases from V and 1 base from J, with 18 bases in between. The germline gives CDR1 MDHEN, CDR2 SYDVKM. Authors' methods: Scientists estimated how many nucleated cells there were by amplifying reference gene primers. Measured with immunoSEQ multiplex PCR; TCRdb has only the in-frame clones, and not every one. That table furnishes V, J and clone size, whereas the DNA furnished D and trimming. The sample records 54,000 or so clones, around 87% being singletons. Material for sequencing was peripheral blood. The chain combines TRBV28 with TRBJ1-1; a weak D match, TRBD1 (5 bases). The sequence was collected from a man between 45 and 60 years old with active COVID-19. The CDR3 loop reads CASSRNPRGRNTEAFF. The DNA of the CDR3 is TGTGCCAGCAGCAGAAACCCGCGGGGACGGAACACTGAAGCTTTCTTT. Based on the CDR3 plus reference TRBV28 and TRBJ1-1, the full variable domain is DVKVTQSSRYLVKRTGEKVFLECVQDMDHENMFWYRQDPGLGLRLIYFSYDVKMKEKGDIPEGYSVSREKKERFSLILESASTNQTSMYLCASSRNPRGRNTEAFFGQGTRLTVV.